Listed below are T cell receptor beta chains from one sample, sequenced in a study of CD8 T cells in ankylosing spondylitis. TCRdb processed the 5' RACE reads anew with MiXCR; each CDR3 protein has one entry. This table has 200,000 to 300,000 distinct CDR3 sequences, around 25% appearing once. Sequenced material: blood, either unsorted or a sorted T cell fraction (not recorded which). The source is a male donor with ankylosing spondylitis or in good health (not recorded which). Each CDR3 is given with its conserved first and last residue. Each record gives: clone size, J gene, CDR3 length, D gene, V gene, CDR3 protein, CDR3 DNA. A D gene is named only where the DNA matches it firmly. Some rows have no size entry. The others give once, few or many, or a class for an expanded clone.

NA	TRBJ1-6	16	NA	TRBV7-8	CASSSRGVSYNSPLHF	TGTGCCAGCAGCTCCCGGGGGGTTTCCTATAATTCACCCCTCCACTTT
few	TRBJ2-7	14	NA	TRBV12-3/TRBV12-4	CASSLDYRDYEQYF	TGTGCCAGCAGTTTAGATTACAGGGACTACGAGCAGTACTTC
many	TRBJ2-7	14	NA	TRBV7-2	CASSPLGWADEQYF	TGTGCCAGCAGTCCCTTGGGTTGGGCCGACGAGCAGTACTTC
many	TRBJ2-1	17	TRBD2	TRBV20-1	CSARDDISGESYNEQFF	TGCAGTGCTAGAGACGATATTAGCGGGGAGTCCTACAATGAGCAGTTCTTC
NA	TRBJ2-2	13	NA	TRBV12-3/TRBV12-4	CASSLWEAGELFF	TGTGCCAGCAGTTTATGGGAGGCCGGGGAGCTGTTTTTT
many	TRBJ1-1	13	NA	TRBV12-3/TRBV12-4	CASSLRRQLEAFF	TGTGCCAGCAGCTTAAGGCGGCAGCTTGAAGCTTTCTTT
few	TRBJ2-2	15	TRBD2	TRBV20-1	CSATSGGAVIGELFF	TGCAGTGCTACTAGCGGGGGGGCCGTCATAGGGGAGCTGTTTTTT
few	TRBJ2-1	14	NA	TRBV7-7	CASSLAGVGNEQFF	TGTGCCAGCAGCTTAGCAGGGGTGGGCAATGAGCAGTTCTTC
NA	TRBJ2-1	14	TRBD2	TRBV10-3	CATETSGGPNEQFF	TGTGCCACGGAAACTAGCGGGGGGCCCAATGAGCAGTTCTTC
NA	TRBJ2-5	15	TRBD2	TRBV20-1	CSARPGLAGDETQYF	TGCAGTGCTAGACCGGGACTAGCGGGGGACGAGACCCAGTACTTC
NA	TRBJ2-3	16	TRBD2	TRBV5-6	CASSWPLAGGQDTQYF	TGTGCCAGCAGCTGGCCCCTAGCGGGGGGACAAGATACGCAGTATTTT
NA	TRBJ1-2	13	NA	TRBV6-1	CASSVPGLNGYTF	TGTGCCAGCAGTGTGCCGGGTCTTAATGGCTACACCTTC
NA	TRBJ2-2	14	TRBD1	TRBV6-1	CASNGDRYTGELFF	TGTGCCAGCAACGGGGACAGATACACCGGGGAGCTGTTTTTT
NA	TRBJ1-4	12	NA	TRBV30	CAWSVRSRRLFF	TGTGCCTGGAGTGTACGGAGTCGCAGGCTGTTTTTT
few	TRBJ2-2	13	TRBD1	TRBV29-1	CSAKTGVVGELFF	TGCAGCGCCAAAACAGGGGTTGTCGGGGAGCTGTTTTTT
many	TRBJ2-3	14	NA	TRBV29-1	CSVAGAGVADTQYF	TGCAGCGTCGCGGGGGCGGGGGTGGCAGATACGCAGTATTTT
NA	TRBJ1-2	15	TRBD1	TRBV5-1	CASSSGQGASDGYTF	TGCGCCAGCAGCTCGGGACAGGGGGCTTCGGATGGCTACACCTTC
few	TRBJ2-7	13	NA	TRBV6-1	CASISPGAYEQYF	TGTGCCAGCATCAGCCCGGGGGCTTACGAGCAGTACTTC
NA	TRBJ2-7	14	TRBD2	TRBV18	CASSPPSGVYEQYF	TGTGCCAGCTCACCGCCCAGCGGGGTTTACGAGCAGTACTTC
few	TRBJ2-3	14	NA	TRBV12-3/TRBV12-4	CASSPLGVADTQYF	TGTGCCAGCAGTCCTCTAGGCGTCGCAGATACGCAGTATTTT
many	TRBJ2-1	13	NA	TRBV6-6	CASSYGLRGEQFF	TGTGCCAGCAGTTATGGATTGAGAGGTGAGCAGTTCTTC
few	TRBJ2-7	14	NA	TRBV20-1	CSASAPTGSYEQYF	TGCAGTGCTAGCGCCCCGACAGGCTCCTACGAGCAGTACTTC
NA	TRBJ2-2	14	NA	TRBV5-1	CASSLDPGTGELFF	TGCGCCAGCAGCTTGGATCCGGGGACCGGGGAGCTGTTTTTT
NA	TRBJ2-7	12	NA	TRBV20-1	CSPRQGLYEQYF	TGCAGTCCCCGGCAGGGGCTCTACGAGCAGTACTTC
many	TRBJ1-6	13	NA	TRBV3-1	CASSPSTRSPLHF	TGTGCCAGCAGCCCCTCTACACGCTCACCCCTCCACTTT
few	TRBJ1-1	10	NA	TRBV12-3/TRBV12-4	CASKNLEAFF	TGTGCCAGCAAGAATTTGGAAGCTTTCTTT
NA	TRBJ2-7	16	TRBD1	TRBV5-8	CASSLGRDRGSHEQYF	TGTGCCAGCAGCTTGGGAAGGGACAGGGGATCCCACGAGCAGTACTTC
NA	TRBJ2-5	15	TRBD1	TRBV2	CASTQQGTPQETQYF	TGTGCCAGCACCCAACAGGGGACGCCCCAAGAGACCCAGTACTTC
NA	TRBJ2-7	12	NA	TRBV6-5	CASSYTPYEQYF	TGTGCCAGCAGTTATACCCCCTACGAGCAGTACTTC
few	TRBJ2-5	16	NA	TRBV12-3/TRBV12-4	CASRHGWRGGQETQYF	TGTGCCAGCAGACACGGGTGGAGGGGCGGCCAAGAGACCCAGTACTTC
many	TRBJ1-5	15	NA	TRBV10-3	CAISESTGENQPQHF	TGTGCCATCAGTGAGTCGACAGGCGAAAATCAGCCCCAGCATTTT
NA	TRBJ2-7	15	TRBD1	TRBV5-5	CASSLGQGTFYEQYF	TGTGCCAGCAGCCTCGGACAGGGGACCTTCTACGAGCAGTACTTC
NA	TRBJ1-4	15	NA	TRBV18	CASSDSLRSNEKLFF	TGTGCCAGCTCAGATTCCCTCAGATCCAATGAAAAACTGTTTTTT
NA	TRBJ1-1	13	NA	TRBV2	CASRADMNTEAFF	TGTGCCAGCAGGGCGGACATGAACACTGAAGCTTTCTTT
NA	TRBJ2-5	13	TRBD1	TRBV7-8	CASSFDRAETQYF	TGTGCCAGCAGCTTCGACAGGGCAGAGACCCAGTACTTC
NA	TRBJ2-7	17	NA	TRBV28	CASSTWTALDGSYEQYF	TGTGCCAGCAGTACGTGGACAGCCCTGGATGGCTCCTACGAGCAGTACTTC
NA	TRBJ2-1	15	NA	TRBV20-1	CSATIPGVTYNEQFF	TGCAGTGCTACGATACCGGGGGTTACCTACAATGAGCAGTTCTTC
many	TRBJ2-5	13	NA	TRBV20-1	CSGRGGGQETQYF	TGCAGCGGCCGTGGGGGAGGACAAGAGACCCAGTACTTC
NA	TRBJ1-6	13	NA	TRBV25-1	CASAGTGDSPLHF	TGTGCCAGCGCGGGGACGGGAGATTCACCCCTCCACTTT
once	TRBJ2-4	14	NA	TRBV2	CASSEPDAKNIQYF	TGTGCCAGCAGTGAACCGGATGCCAAAAACATTCAGTACTTC
many	TRBJ2-2	13	NA	TRBV4-1	CASSQFSHGELFF	TGCGCCAGCAGCCAGTTTTCCCACGGGGAGCTGTTTTTT
many	TRBJ2-7	14	TRBD1	TRBV12-3/TRBV12-4	CASTLGTGHYEQYF	TGTGCCAGCACCCTAGGGACAGGGCACTACGAGCAGTACTTC
few	TRBJ2-1	20	NA	TRBV5-1	CASSPTGRQGRWDSYNEQFF	TGCGCCAGCAGCCCAACAGGGCGGCAGGGGCGGTGGGATTCCTACAATGAGCAGTTCTTC
many	TRBJ2-1	15	TRBD1	TRBV20-1	CSARDLDRPYNEQFF	TGCAGTGCTAGAGATCTGGACAGGCCTTACAATGAGCAGTTCTTC
many	TRBJ2-7	11	NA	TRBV20-1	CSAGTLVEQYF	TGCAGTGCCGGCACCCTCGTCGAGCAGTACTTC
few	TRBJ2-5	13	NA	TRBV6-1	CASSDGQWETQYF	TGTGCCAGCAGTGACGGGCAATGGGAGACCCAGTACTTC